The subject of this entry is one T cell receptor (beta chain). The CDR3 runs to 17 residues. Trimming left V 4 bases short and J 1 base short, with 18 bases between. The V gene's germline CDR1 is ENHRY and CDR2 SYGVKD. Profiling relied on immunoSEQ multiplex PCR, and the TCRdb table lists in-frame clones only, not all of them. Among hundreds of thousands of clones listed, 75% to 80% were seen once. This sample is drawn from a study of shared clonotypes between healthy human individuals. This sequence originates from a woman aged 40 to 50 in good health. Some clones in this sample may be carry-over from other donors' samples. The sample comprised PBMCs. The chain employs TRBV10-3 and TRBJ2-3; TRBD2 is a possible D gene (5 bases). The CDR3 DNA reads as TGTGCCATCAGTGCCTCTAGCTTTGGCGCAGGCACAGATACGCAGTATTTT. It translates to CAISASSFGAGTDTQYF.